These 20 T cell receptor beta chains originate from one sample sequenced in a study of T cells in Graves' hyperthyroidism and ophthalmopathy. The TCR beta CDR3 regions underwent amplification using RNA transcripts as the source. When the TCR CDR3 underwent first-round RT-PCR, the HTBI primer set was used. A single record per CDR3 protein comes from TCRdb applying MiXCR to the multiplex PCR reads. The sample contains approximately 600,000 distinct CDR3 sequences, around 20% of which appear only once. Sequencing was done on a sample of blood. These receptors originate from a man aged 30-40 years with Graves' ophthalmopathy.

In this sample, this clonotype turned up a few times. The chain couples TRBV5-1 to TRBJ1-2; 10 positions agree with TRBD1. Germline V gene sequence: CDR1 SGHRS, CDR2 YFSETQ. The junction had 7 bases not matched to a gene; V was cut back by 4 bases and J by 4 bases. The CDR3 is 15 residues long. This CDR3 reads CASSPRTGGGYGYTF. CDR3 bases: TGCGCCAGCAGCCCGCGGACAGGGGGAGGCTATGGCTACACCTTC.

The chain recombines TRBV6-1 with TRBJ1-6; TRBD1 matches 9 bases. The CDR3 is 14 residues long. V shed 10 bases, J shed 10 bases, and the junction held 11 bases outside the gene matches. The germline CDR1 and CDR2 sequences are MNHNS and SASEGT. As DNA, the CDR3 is TGTGCCATCCGTCCGGGACAGGGATCCTCACCCCTCCACTTT. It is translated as CAIRPGQGSSPLHF.

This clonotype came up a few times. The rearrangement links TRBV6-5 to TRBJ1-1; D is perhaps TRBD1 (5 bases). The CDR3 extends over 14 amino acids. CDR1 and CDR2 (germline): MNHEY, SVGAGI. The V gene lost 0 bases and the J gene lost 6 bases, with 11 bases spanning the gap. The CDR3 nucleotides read TGTGCCAGCAGTTACTCAGGGGACGGCTCTGAAGCTTTCTTT. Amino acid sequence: CASSYSGDGSEAFF.

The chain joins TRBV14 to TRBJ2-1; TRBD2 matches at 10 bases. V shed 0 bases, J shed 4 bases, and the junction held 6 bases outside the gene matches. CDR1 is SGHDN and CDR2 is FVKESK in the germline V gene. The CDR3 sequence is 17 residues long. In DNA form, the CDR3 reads TGTGCCAGCAGCCAAGATCTACGGACTAGCGGATACAATGAGCAGTTCTTC. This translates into CASSQDLRTSGYNEQFF.

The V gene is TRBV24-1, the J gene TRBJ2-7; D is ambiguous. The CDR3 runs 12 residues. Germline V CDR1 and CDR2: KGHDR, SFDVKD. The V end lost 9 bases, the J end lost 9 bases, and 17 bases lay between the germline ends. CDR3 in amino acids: CATRAMGFGQYF. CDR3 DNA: TGTGCCACCCGTGCTATGGGGTTTGGGCAGTACTTC.

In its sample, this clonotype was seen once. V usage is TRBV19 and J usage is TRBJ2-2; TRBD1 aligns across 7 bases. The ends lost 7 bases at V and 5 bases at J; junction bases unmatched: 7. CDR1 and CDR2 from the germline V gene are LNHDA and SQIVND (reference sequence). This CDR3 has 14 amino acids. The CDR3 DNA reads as TGTGCCAGTACCGGGACAGCCTCGACCGGGGAGCTGTTTTTT. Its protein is CASTGTASTGELFF. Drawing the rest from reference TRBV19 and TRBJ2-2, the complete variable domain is DGGITQSPKYLFRKEGQNVTLSCEQNLNHDAMYWYRQDPGQGLRLIYYSQIVNDFQKGDIAEGYSVSREKKESFPLTVTSAQKNPTAFYLCASTGTASTGELFFGEGSRLTVL.

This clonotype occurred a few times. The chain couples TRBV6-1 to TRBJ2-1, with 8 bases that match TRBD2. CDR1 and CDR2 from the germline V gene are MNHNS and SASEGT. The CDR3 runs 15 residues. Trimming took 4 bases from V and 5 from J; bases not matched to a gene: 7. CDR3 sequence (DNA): TGTGCCAGCAGTGCCTTAGCGGGGCCTAACAATGAGCAGTTCTTC. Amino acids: CASSALAGPNNEQFF.

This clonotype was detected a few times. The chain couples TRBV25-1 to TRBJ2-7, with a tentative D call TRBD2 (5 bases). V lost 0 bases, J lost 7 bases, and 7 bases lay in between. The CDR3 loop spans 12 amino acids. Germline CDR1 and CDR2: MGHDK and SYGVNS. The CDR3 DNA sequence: TGTGCCAGCAGTGAATACCCGGGGGAGCAGTACTTC. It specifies CASSEYPGEQYF.

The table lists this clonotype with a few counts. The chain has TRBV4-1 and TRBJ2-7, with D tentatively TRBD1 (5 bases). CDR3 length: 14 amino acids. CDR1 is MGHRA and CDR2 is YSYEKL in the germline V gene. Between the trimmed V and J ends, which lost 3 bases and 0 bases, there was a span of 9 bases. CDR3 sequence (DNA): TGCGCCAGCAGCCAGAGACAGAACTCCTACGAGCAGTACTTC. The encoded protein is CASSQRQNSYEQYF.

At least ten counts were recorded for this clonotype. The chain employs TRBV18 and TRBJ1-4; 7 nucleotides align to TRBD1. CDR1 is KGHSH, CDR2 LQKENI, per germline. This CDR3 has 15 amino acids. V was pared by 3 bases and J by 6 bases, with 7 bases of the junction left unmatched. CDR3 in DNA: TGTGCCAGCTCACCTGGACAGGCAGTGTATGAAAAACTGTTTTTT. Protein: CASSPGQAVYEKLFF. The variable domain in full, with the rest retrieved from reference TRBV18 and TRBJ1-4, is NAGVMQNPRHLVRRRGQEARLRCSPMKGHSHVYWYRQLPEEGLKFMVYLQKENIIDESGMPKERFSAEFPKEGPSILRIQQVVRGDSAAYFCASSPGQAVYEKLFFGSGTQLSVL.

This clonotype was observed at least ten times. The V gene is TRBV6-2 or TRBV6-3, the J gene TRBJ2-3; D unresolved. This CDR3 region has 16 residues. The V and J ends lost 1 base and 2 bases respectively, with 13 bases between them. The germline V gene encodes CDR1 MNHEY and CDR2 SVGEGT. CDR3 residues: CASSYLGRLNTDTQYF. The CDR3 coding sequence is TGTGCCAGCAGTTACTTGGGCAGGCTCAACACAGATACGCAGTATTTT.

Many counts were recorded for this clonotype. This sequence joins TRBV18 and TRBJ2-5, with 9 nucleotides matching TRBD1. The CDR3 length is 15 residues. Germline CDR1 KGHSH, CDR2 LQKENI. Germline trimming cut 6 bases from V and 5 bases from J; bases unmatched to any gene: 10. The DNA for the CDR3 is TGTGCCAGCTCGGCGGACAGGGGTGGATTGGAGACCCAGTACTTC. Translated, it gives CASSADRGGLETQYF.

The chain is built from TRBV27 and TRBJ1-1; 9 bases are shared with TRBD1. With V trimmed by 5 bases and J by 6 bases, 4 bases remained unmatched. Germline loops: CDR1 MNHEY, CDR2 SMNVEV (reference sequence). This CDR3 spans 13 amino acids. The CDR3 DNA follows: TGTGCCAGCAGTAGGGGACAGGGCCCTGAAGCTTTCTTT. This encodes CASSRGQGPEAFF.

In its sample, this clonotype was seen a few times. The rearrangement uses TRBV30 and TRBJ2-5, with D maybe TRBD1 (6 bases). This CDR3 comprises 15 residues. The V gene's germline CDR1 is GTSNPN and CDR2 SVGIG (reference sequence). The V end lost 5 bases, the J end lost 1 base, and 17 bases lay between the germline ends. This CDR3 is CAWGTGTFIQETQYF. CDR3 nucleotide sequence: TGTGCCTGGGGTACCGGGACATTTATCCAAGAGACCCAGTACTTC.

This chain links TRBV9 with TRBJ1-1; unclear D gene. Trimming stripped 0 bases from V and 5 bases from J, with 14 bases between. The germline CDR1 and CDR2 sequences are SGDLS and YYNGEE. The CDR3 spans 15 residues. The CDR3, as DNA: TGTGCCAGCAGCGTAGGGTTTACGGGGTATACTGAAGCTTTCTTT. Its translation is CASSVGFTGYTEAFF.

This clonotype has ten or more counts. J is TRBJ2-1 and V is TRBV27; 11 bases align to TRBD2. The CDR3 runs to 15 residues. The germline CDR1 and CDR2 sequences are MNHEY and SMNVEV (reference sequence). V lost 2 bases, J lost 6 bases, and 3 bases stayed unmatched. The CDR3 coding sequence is TGTGCCAGCAGTTTAGGGACTAGCGGACTCAATGAGCAGTTCTTC. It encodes CASSLGTSGLNEQFF.

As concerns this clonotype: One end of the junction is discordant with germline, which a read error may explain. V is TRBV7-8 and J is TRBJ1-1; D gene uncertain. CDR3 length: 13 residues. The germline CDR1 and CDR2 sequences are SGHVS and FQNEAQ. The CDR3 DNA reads TGTGCCAGCGGCTTAAGTGGGAACACTGAAGCTTTCTTT. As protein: CASGLSGNTEAFF. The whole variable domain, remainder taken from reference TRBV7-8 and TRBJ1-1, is GAGVSQSPRYKVAKRGQDVALRCDPISGHVSLFWYQQALGQGPEFLTYFQNEAQLDKSGLPSDRFFAERPEGSVSTLKIQRTQQEDSAVYLCASGLSGNTEAFFGQGTRLTVV.

The CDR3 protein is CASSFTGRDPAAFF. CDR3 sequence (DNA): TGCGCCAGCAGCTTTACGGGCAGGGACCCGGCGGCTTTCTTT. This chain connects TRBV5-1 to TRBJ1-1; perhaps TRBD1 as D (5 bases). Germline CDR1 SGHRS, CDR2 YFSETQ. V lost 2 bases to trimming and J lost 11 bases, with 19 bases between them. There are 14 residues in the CDR3.

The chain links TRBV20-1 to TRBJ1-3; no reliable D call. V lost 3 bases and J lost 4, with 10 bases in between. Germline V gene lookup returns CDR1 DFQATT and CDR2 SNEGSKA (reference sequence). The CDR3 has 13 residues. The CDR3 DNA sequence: TGCAGTGCTAGCATAGGGAGCGGAAACACCATATATTTT. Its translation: CSASIGSGNTIYF.

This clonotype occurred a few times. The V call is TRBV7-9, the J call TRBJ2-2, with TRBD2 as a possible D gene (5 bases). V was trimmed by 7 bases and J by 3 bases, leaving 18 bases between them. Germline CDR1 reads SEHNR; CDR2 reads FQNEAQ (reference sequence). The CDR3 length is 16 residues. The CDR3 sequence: CASINGVGVDTGELFF. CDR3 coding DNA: TGTGCCAGCATCAACGGCGTGGGAGTGGACACCGGGGAGCTGTTTTTT. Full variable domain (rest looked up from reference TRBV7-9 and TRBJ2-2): DTGVSQNPRHKITKRGQNVTFRCDPISEHNRLYWYRQTLGQGPEFLTYFQNEAQLEKSRLLSDRFSAERPKGSFSTLEIQRTEQGDSAMYLCASINGVGVDTGELFFGEGSRLTVL.